This T cell receptor beta chain was obtained from a study of prognosis after radiotherapy for stage I lung cancer. Looking at the study overall: The study enrolled around 13 men and several women as patients, aged roughly 50 to 84 with a median of roughly 72 years.

Peripheral blood samples of about 6.3 milliliters were drawn at each of two time points. This clonotype was counted ten times or more. Genomic DNA yielded TCR beta CDR3, amplified by two-round multiplex PCR. Gene-specific TRBV and TRBJ primers were used in PCR round one. TCRdb re-called the multiplex PCR reads with MiXCR, one entry per CDR3 protein. This table holds 15,000 to 20,000 distinct CDR3 sequences, 25% to 35% found once. The sample was PBMCs, taken before or after stereotactic body radiation therapy (not recorded which). The TCR sequence derives from a donor aged 50 or older with non-small cell lung cancer.

The CDR3 sequence is CAISESRNRANQPQHF. CDR3 DNA sequence: TGTGCCATCAGTGAGTCCCGAAACAGGGCCAATCAGCCCCAGCATTTT. V usage is TRBV10-3 and J usage is TRBJ1-5; TRBD1 is a possible D gene (6 bases). Germline V lookup: CDR1 ENHRY, CDR2 SYGVKD. The CDR3 is 16 amino acids. Trimming took 0 bases from V and 3 from J, leaving 12 bases between them.